These 16 T cell receptor beta chains originate from one sample sequenced in a study of T cell responses to AZD1222 COVID-19 vaccine. Some clones are missing from TCRdb's copy, which holds only in-frame ones; the method was immunoSEQ multiplex PCR. The sample lists 95,000 to 150,000 clones, roughly 91% seen once, with approximately 27% in the top ten. The starting material was peripheral blood, obtained on day 0 of AZD1222 vaccination. The receptor source for this set is an adult in good health.

This sequence joins TRBV5-3 and TRBJ2-1, with D uncertain. TRBV5-3 is treated as an ORF (open reading frame) with a function not yet certain. Deletions cut 0 bases from V and 3 bases from J, with 4 bases between. The CDR3 is 13 residues long. The CDR3 DNA follows: TGTGCCAGAAGCTTGGCCCTCTACAATGAGCAGTTCTTC. It codes for CARSLALYNEQFF.

The chain combines TRBV21-1 with TRBJ1-5. TRBV21-1 is noted as a pseudogene. This CDR3 is built from 20 residues. The CDR3 DNA reads as TGTGCCAGCAGCAAAGGGGAGGGATCAATACCTCATACTAGCAATCAGCCCCAGCATTTT. Protein sequence: CASSKGEGSIPHTSNQPQHF.

V gene TRBV3-1 (or the pseudogene TRBV3-2) combines with J gene TRBJ1-5; D gene unclear. The CDR3 consists of 13 residues. CDR1 and CDR2 from the germline V gene are LGHDT and YNNKEL (reference sequence). Trimming pared 1 base from V and 3 bases from J, leaving 4 bases between. The CDR3 protein is CASSQVSNQPQHF. The DNA of the CDR3 is TGTGCCAGCAGCCAAGTGTCCAATCAGCCCCAGCATTTT.

The V call is TRBV9, the J call TRBJ1-1; D is uncertain. Per the germline V gene, CDR1 is SGDLS and CDR2 is YYNGEE. The CDR3 totals 13 residues. V was clipped by 0 bases and J by 1 base, with 4 bases between them. The CDR3 loop is CASSVAANTEAFF. The CDR3 nucleotides are TGTGCCAGCAGCGTAGCCGCGAACACTGAAGCTTTCTTT.

CDR3: CASSLVAYNEQFF. In nucleotides, the CDR3 is TGTGCCAGCAGCTTAGTTGCCTACAATGAGCAGTTCTTC. This chain joins TRBV7-2 and TRBJ2-1; unclear D gene. This CDR3 region has 13 residues. CDR1 and CDR2 (germline): SGHTA, FQGNSA. Trimming shortened V by 1 base and J by 2 bases, and 3 bases separated the two germline ends.

The J gene is TRBJ2-7, the V gene TRBV6-5; tentative D call: TRBD1 (6 bases). The CDR3 runs 14 residues. Germline V CDR1 and CDR2: MNHEY, SVGAGI. The V end was cut by 2 bases, the J end by 2 bases, with 10 bases between. CDR3 residues: CASSYDRSTYEQYF. CDR3 DNA: TGTGCCAGCAGTTACGACAGGAGTACCTACGAGCAGTACTTC.

V gene TRBV3-1 (or the pseudogene TRBV3-2) combines with J gene TRBJ2-5, with TRBD2 matching over 10 bases. The junction had 1 base not matched to a gene; V was cut back by 4 bases and J by 2 bases. The germline V gene encodes CDR1 LGHDT and CDR2 YNNKEL (reference sequence). The CDR3 runs to 14 residues. CDR3 protein: CASSPSGRQETQYF. CDR3 in DNA: TGTGCCAGCAGCCCTAGCGGGAGACAAGAGACCCAGTACTTC.

This clone is a singleton in its sample. The genes are TRBV3-1 (or the pseudogene TRBV3-2) and TRBJ1-1; D not certain. The CDR3 runs 15 residues. Trimming took 0 bases from V and 7 from J, leaving 15 bases between them. Germline lookup yields CDR1 LGHDT and CDR2 YNNKEL (reference sequence). CDR3 protein: CASSQDNWGGGEAFF. CDR3 DNA: TGTGCCAGCAGCCAAGATAACTGGGGTGGCGGTGAAGCTTTCTTT.

The chain is built from TRBV7-3 and TRBJ1-2; D is undetermined. Germline V gene sequence: CDR1 SGHTA, CDR2 FQGTGA. V lost 1 base, J lost 7 bases, and 10 bases lay in between. The CDR3 has 13 amino acids. This chain's CDR3 is CASSLNWASGYTF. The CDR3 coding sequence is TGTGCCAGCAGCTTAAACTGGGCGTCTGGCTACACCTTC. Full variable domain (remainder filled in from reference TRBV7-3 and TRBJ1-2): GAGVSQTPSNKVTEKGKYVELRCDPISGHTALYWYRQSLGQGPEFLIYFQGTGAADDSGLPNDRFFAVRPEGSVSTLKIQRTERGDSAVYLCASSLNWASGYTFGSGTRLTVV.

This clone appeared a single time. V usage is TRBV5-6 and J usage is TRBJ2-3, with D unclear. The V end was cut by 4 bases, the J end by 6 bases, with 9 bases between. The CDR3 covers 12 residues. Per the germline V gene, CDR1 is SGHDT and CDR2 is YYEEEE. The CDR3 region has the DNA TGTGCCAGCAGCCTCCTGGGCGATACGCAGTATTTT. It codes for CASSLLGDTQYF.

The chain links TRBV24-1 to TRBJ2-3, with a possible D match to TRBD1 (5 bases). Germline CDR1 KGHDR, CDR2 SFDVKD. This CDR3 spans 17 amino acids. V was pared by 2 bases and J by 2 bases, with 16 bases between. DNA for the CDR3: TGTGCCACCAGTGATTCGACAGACCCTTATAACACAGATACGCAGTATTTT. The encoded protein is CATSDSTDPYNTDTQYF.

The rearrangement uses TRBV5-8 and TRBJ2-1; possibly TRBD1 or TRBD2 for D (7 bases each). CDR3 length equals 15 residues. Germline V lookup: CDR1 SGHTS, CDR2 YDEGEE. V was cut by 7 bases and J by 1 base, with 15 bases left in between. In nucleotides, the CDR3 is TGTGCCAGCCCCCCAGGGGGGGGGTCCTACAATGAGCAGTTCTTC. Its translation: CASPPGGGSYNEQFF.

The chain uses TRBV18 and TRBJ1-2, with 10 bases fitting TRBD1. Looked up from germline, CDR1 is KGHSH and CDR2 is LQKENI. V was pared by 5 bases and J by 5 bases, with 8 bases of the junction left unmatched. The CDR3 extends over 15 amino acids. CDR3 nucleotides: TGTGCCAGCTCAGCTCCCGGGACAGGGGAATATGGCTACACCTTC. Translated, it gives CASSAPGTGEYGYTF.

V gene TRBV30 combines with J gene TRBJ2-3; D remains unclear. Germline V lookup: CDR1 GTSNPN, CDR2 SVGIG (reference sequence). Trimming shortened V by 0 bases and J by 2 bases, and 6 bases separated the two germline ends. The CDR3 length is 13 residues. The CDR3 is CAWSVITTDTQYF. In DNA form, the CDR3 reads TGTGCCTGGAGTGTGATAACCACAGATACGCAGTATTTT.

V is TRBV7-7 and J is TRBJ2-2; D call uncertain. CDR1 and CDR2 (germline): SSHAT, FNYEAQ (reference sequence). With 1 base removed from V and 4 bases from J, the gap between germline ends came to 7 bases. The CDR3 contains 14 residues. CDR3: CASSLDTATGELFF. In nucleotides, the CDR3 is TGTGCCAGCAGCTTAGACACCGCCACCGGGGAGCTGTTTTTT.

The rearrangement uses TRBV7-9 and TRBJ1-4; D gene ambiguous. Germline V gene lookup returns CDR1 SEHNR and CDR2 FQNEAQ (reference sequence). V lost 4 bases, J lost 8 bases, and 14 bases lay in between. CDR3 size: 14 residues. In DNA form, the CDR3 reads TGTGCCAGCAGCTCACAGAGCAGAGAGGAAAAACTGTTTTTT. Protein sequence: CASSSQSREEKLFF.